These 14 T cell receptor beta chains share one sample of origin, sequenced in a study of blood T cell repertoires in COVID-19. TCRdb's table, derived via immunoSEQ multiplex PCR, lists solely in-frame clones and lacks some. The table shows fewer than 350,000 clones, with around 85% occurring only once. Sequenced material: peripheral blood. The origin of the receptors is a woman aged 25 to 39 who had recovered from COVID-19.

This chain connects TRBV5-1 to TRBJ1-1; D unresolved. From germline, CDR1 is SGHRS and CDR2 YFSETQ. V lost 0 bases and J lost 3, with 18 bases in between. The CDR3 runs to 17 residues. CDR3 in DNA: TGCGCCAGCAGCTTGGGCAGGTCCCGACCCCAGGACACTGAAGCTTTCTTT. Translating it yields CASSLGRSRPQDTEAFF. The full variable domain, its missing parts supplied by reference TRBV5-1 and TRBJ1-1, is KAGVTQTPRYLIKTRGQQVTLSCSPISGHRSVSWYQQTPGQGLQFLFEYFSETQRNKGNFPGRFSGRQFSNSRSEMNVSTLELGDSALYLCASSLGRSRPQDTEAFFGQGTRLTVV.

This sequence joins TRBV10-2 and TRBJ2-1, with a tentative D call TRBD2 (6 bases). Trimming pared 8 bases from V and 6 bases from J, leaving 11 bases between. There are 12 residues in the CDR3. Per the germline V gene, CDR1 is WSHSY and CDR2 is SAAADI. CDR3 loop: CASGGYGNEQFF. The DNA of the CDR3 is TGCGCCAGCGGGGGGTACGGCAATGAGCAGTTCTTC.

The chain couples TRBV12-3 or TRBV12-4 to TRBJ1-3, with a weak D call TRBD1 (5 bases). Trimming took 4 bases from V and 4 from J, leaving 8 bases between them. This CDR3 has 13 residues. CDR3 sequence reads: CASSSGVGNTIYF. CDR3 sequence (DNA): TGTGCCAGCAGTTCGGGGGTCGGAAACACCATATATTTT.

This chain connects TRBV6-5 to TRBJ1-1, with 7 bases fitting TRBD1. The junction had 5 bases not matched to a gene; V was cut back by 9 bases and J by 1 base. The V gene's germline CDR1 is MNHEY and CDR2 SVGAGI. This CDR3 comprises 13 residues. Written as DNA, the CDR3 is TGTGCCAGTAACAGGGGATCGAACACTGAAGCTTTCTTT. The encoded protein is CASNRGSNTEAFF.

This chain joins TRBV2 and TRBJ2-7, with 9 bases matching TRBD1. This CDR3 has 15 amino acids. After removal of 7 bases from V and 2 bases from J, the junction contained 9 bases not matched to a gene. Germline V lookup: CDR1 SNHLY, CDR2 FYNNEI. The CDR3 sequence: CASTGGQGLTYEQYF. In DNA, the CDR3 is TGTGCCAGCACCGGGGGACAGGGCTTAACCTACGAGCAGTACTTC. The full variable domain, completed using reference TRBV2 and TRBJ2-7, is EPEVTQTPSHQVTQMGQEVILRCVPISNHLYFYWYRQILGQKVEFLVSFYNNEISEKSEIFDDQFSVERPDGSNFTLKIRSTKLEDSAMYFCASTGGQGLTYEQYFGPGTRLTVT.

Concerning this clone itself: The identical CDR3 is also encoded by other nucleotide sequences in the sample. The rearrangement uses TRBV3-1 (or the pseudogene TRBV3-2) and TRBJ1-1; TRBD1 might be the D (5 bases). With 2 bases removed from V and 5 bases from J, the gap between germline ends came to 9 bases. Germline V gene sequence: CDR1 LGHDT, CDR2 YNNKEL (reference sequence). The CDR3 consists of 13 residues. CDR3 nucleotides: TGTGCCAGCAGCCAACAGGGAAGGACTGAAGCTTTCTTT. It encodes CASSQQGRTEAFF.

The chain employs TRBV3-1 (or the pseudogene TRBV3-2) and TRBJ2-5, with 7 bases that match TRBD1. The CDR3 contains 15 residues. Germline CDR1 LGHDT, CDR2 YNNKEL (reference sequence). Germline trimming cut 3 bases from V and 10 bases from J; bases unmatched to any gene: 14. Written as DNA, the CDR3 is TGTGCCAGCAGCCAGGCAGACAGGGCGAGGGGAAACCAGTACTTC. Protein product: CASSQADRARGNQYF.

DNA of the CDR3: TGTGCCTGGAGAGCAACGTACACCATATATTTT. It yields the protein CAWRATYTIYF. The V and J genes are TRBV30 and TRBJ1-3; no firm D call. CDR1 is GTSNPN, CDR2 SVGIG, per germline (reference sequence). The CDR3 covers 11 residues. The ends were cut back, 3 bases at V and 8 bases at J, with 8 bases in the middle.

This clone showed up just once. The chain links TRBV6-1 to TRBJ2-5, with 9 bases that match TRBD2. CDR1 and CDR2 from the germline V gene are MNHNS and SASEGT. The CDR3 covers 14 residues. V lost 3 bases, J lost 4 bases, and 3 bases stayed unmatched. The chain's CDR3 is CASSDGTSLETQYF. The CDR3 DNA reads TGTGCCAGCAGTGACGGGACTAGCCTAGAGACCCAGTACTTC.

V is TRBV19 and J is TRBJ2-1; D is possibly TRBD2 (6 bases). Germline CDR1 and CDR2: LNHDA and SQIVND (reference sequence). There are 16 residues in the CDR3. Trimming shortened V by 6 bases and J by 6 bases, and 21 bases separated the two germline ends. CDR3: CASSRLPGLRSNEQFF. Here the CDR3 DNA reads TGTGCCAGTAGCCGGCTCCCGGGACTCCGTTCCAATGAGCAGTTCTTC. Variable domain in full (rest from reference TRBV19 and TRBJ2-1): DGGITQSPKYLFRKEGQNVTLSCEQNLNHDAMYWYRQDPGQGLRLIYYSQIVNDFQKGDIAEGYSVSREKKESFPLTVTSAQKNPTAFYLCASSRLPGLRSNEQFFGPGTRLTVL.

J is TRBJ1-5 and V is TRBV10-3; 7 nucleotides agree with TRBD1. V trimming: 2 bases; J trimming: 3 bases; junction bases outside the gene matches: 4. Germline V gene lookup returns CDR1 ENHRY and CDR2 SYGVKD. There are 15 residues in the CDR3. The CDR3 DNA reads TGTGCCATCAGTGAGGGACAGGCTATCAATCAGCCCCAGCATTTT. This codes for CAISEGQAINQPQHF.

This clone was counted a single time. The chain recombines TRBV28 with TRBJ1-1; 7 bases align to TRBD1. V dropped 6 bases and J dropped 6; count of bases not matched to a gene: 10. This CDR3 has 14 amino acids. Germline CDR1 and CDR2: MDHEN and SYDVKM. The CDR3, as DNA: TGTGCCAGCAGCCGCACAGGGGCCCGGGCTGAAGCTTTCTTT. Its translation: CASSRTGARAEAFF.

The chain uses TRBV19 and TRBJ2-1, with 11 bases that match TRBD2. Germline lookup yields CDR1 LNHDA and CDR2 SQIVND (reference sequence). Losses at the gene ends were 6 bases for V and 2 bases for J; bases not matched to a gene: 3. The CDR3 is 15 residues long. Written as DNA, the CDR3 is TGTGCCAGTAGCCTGACTAGCGGGACCTACAATGAGCAGTTCTTC. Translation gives CASSLTSGTYNEQFF.

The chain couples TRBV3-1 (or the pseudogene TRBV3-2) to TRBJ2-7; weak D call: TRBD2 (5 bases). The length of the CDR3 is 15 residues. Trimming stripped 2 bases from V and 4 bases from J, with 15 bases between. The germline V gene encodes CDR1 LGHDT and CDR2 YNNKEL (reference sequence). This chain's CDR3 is CASSQRGQQLYEQYF. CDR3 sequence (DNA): TGTGCCAGCAGCCAACGCGGGCAGCAGTTGTACGAGCAGTACTTC.